This TCR beta chain comes out of a study of OX40 agonist ivuxolimab in advanced cancers. In the study overall: Each dose-escalation patient presented with hepatocellular carcinoma, melanoma, renal cell or head and neck cancer. Partial responses occurred in three patients (one hepatocellular carcinoma, two cutaneous melanoma).

On this clone: No antigen is known for it.

Study-wide results and caveats: The study did not work out the antigen specificity of the expanded peripheral T cells.

The length of the CDR3 is 15 residues. V gave up 6 bases and J gave up 0 bases; unmatched junction bases: 5. Germline CDR1 and CDR2: LNHDA and SQIVND (reference sequence). The protocol was immunoSEQ multiplex PCR, while the TCRdb copy is restricted to in-frame clones and leaves out a portion. The table lists roughly 69,000 clones, 84% of them singletons. Blood draws occurred at baseline, cycle 4 day 1, and cycle 7 day 1. The source was CD4+ or CD8+ T cells sorted from blood, collected in a trial of the OX40 agonist ivuxolimab. The chain joins TRBV19 to TRBJ2-1, with TRBD2 identical over 7 bases. The TCR sequence derives from an adult with an advanced solid tumor such as melanoma, head and neck, liver or kidney cancer. Written as DNA, the CDR3 is TGTGCCAGTAGCTCTAGCGGCCGCTCCTACAATGAGCAGTTCTTC. It yields the protein CASSSSGRSYNEQFF.